Listed below are T cell receptor beta chains from one sample, sequenced in a study of T cells after yellow fever vaccination. TCRdb reprocessed the 5' RACE reads via MiXCR and lists one record per CDR3 protein. The table includes a few hundred thousand distinct CDR3 sequences, 4.1% detected once. Sequenced material: PBMCs, taken 5 days after the yellow fever booster vaccination. The receptors originated from a man aged 18 to 30 who received the YFV17D yellow fever vaccine. Each CDR3 is given with its conserved first and last residue. The D gene is left open where the match is weak. A row's size may be missing; if present it is once, few, many or a size class.

J gene,V gene,D gene,clone size,CDR3 DNA,CDR3 protein
TRBJ1-2,TRBV7-9,.,few,TGTGCCAGCAGCTTAGCAGAGTGGGGAAGAGGCTACACCTTC,CASSLAEWGRGYTF
TRBJ1-5,TRBV27,TRBD1,few,TGTGCCAGCAGAGACAGGGTTTACAGCAATCAGCCCCAGCATTTT,CASRDRVYSNQPQHF
TRBJ1-6,TRBV20-1,.,.,TGCAGTGCTAGAAAGACGGACAGCTCCTATAATTCACCCCTCCACTTT,CSARKTDSSYNSPLHF
TRBJ2-3,TRBV12-3/TRBV12-4,.,few,TGTGCCAGCAGCCGCGGGACAATCACAGATACGCAGTATTTT,CASSRGTITDTQYF
TRBJ1-2,TRBV21-1,.,.,TGTGCCAGCAGCACCGACGGCTATGGCTACACCTTC,CASSTDGYGYTF
TRBJ1-2,TRBV18,.,few,TGTGCCAGCTCACCACTTGCTCTGGAGGGCTACACCTTC,CASSPLALEGYTF
TRBJ1-6,TRBV5-1,TRBD1,few,TGCGCCAGCAGCCCGTGGGACAGCGAGTCCCTAGATTCACCCCTCCACTTT,CASSPWDSESLDSPLHF
TRBJ2-2,TRBV29-1,TRBD2,few,TGCAGCGTTGGAGTAGCGGGGGGCACCGGGGAGCTGTTTTTT,CSVGVAGGTGELFF
TRBJ1-3,TRBV5-1,.,.,TGCGCCAGCAGCTCAAGGACTGGAAACACCATATATTTT,CASSSRTGNTIYF
TRBJ1-1,TRBV27,.,few,TGTGCCAGCAGCCCCTATACCACGGGAGAAGCTTTCTTT,CASSPYTTGEAFF
TRBJ2-1,TRBV7-8,TRBD1,.,TGTGCCAGCAGCTCCAGGGGACAGGGAGGCTCCTACAATGAGCAGTTCTTC,CASSSRGQGGSYNEQFF
TRBJ2-3,TRBV21-1,.,.,TGTGCCAGCAGCAAAGCGAAGGACTCCAGAGGGACAGATACGCAGTATTTT,CASSKAKDSRGTDTQYF
TRBJ1-1,TRBV7-6,.,many,TGTGCCAGCAGCTTATATAAGGGAGGGTGGGCTGAAGCTTTCTTT,CASSLYKGGWAEAFF
TRBJ1-3,TRBV12-3/TRBV12-4,.,.,TGTGCCAGCAGGGCGTCCGGGGGAAACACCATATATTTT,CASRASGGNTIYF
TRBJ2-2,TRBV6-5,TRBD1,few,TGTGCCAGCAGTTACGGTGTGACAGGGTTAACCGGGGAGCTGTTTTTT,CASSYGVTGLTGELFF
TRBJ2-7,TRBV5-1,TRBD1,.,TGCGCCAGCAGCCCTAGGACAGGGGGTTTCTACGAGCAGTACTTC,CASSPRTGGFYEQYF
TRBJ2-1,TRBV4-3,TRBD1,few,TGCGCCAGCAGCCAAGATATGCAGGGGGCGTACAATGAGCAGTTCTTC,CASSQDMQGAYNEQFF
TRBJ2-1,TRBV2,.,.,TGTGCCAGCAGTGAGAGGGCCGCGGGTAACAATGAGCAGTTCTTC,CASSERAAGNNEQFF
TRBJ2-4,TRBV20-1,.,many,TGCAGTGCTAGCATGCCAGGGGGGTATGGTAACATTCAGTACTTC,CSASMPGGYGNIQYF
TRBJ2-4,TRBV5-4,.,few,TGTGCCAGCAGCTTGGACCCGACAAACATTCAGTACTTC,CASSLDPTNIQYF
TRBJ1-2,TRBV12-3/TRBV12-4,.,.,TGTGCCAGCACTAATCCGGGACCAAACTATGGCTACACCTTC,CASTNPGPNYGYTF
TRBJ2-5,TRBV5-1,TRBD1,.,TGCGCCAGCAGCACGAGCACGGAGGGACAGGGGGCTCGAGAGACCCAGTACTTC,CASSTSTEGQGARETQYF
TRBJ2-3,TRBV11-1,.,many,TGTGCCAGCAGCGCGAACGGGGGCCCAGATACGCAGTATTTT,CASSANGGPDTQYF
TRBJ2-3,TRBV24-1,TRBD1,few,TGTGCCACCAGTGATCGGGACAGCGTACTTGCCACAGATACGCAGTATTTT,CATSDRDSVLATDTQYF
TRBJ2-5,TRBV3-1,TRBD2,.,TGTGCCAGCAGCAGGGGCGGAGCGGGGGGCATCGAGACCCAGTACTTC,CASSRGGAGGIETQYF
TRBJ2-3,TRBV4-2,TRBD2,few,TGTGCCAGCAGCCAAGACGGAGCGGGGGGAGGGGCAGATACGCAGTATTTT,CASSQDGAGGGADTQYF
TRBJ2-1,TRBV20-1,TRBD2,many,TGCAGTGCAGGGGAGCGGGGACTCTACAATGAGCAGTTCTTC,CSAGERGLYNEQFF
TRBJ2-7,TRBV5-5,TRBD1,many,TGTGCCAGCAGCCCTCGGACAGGGGGTACTCAGTACGAGCAGTACTTC,CASSPRTGGTQYEQYF
TRBJ2-3,TRBV28,TRBD2,many,TGTGCCAGCAGGTTAGCGGGGGGGCCGAATACGCAGTATTTT,CASRLAGGPNTQYF
TRBJ2-1,TRBV5-6,.,few,TGTGCCAGCAGCTTTACTACCGGGGCTCGCAATGAGCAGTTCTTC,CASSFTTGARNEQFF
TRBJ2-7,TRBV19,.,.,TGTGCCAGTAGCCTATCAGGGGCGGGGGAGCAGTACTTC,CASSLSGAGEQYF
TRBJ1-1,TRBV4-3,TRBD1,.,TGCGCCAGCAGCCAAGAAGGCAGGGGGCACACTGAAGCTTTCTTT,CASSQEGRGHTEAFF
TRBJ2-5,TRBV5-1,TRBD2,many,TGCGCCAGCACGGTAGCGGGGGGCCGCGAGACCCAGTACTTC,CASTVAGGRETQYF
TRBJ1-5,TRBV4-1,.,few,TGCGCCAGCAGCCCCCGGGACGGCCCCAATCAGCCCCAGCATTTT,CASSPRDGPNQPQHF
TRBJ2-3,TRBV5-1,TRBD1,many,TGCGCCAGCAGCTTGGAGCAGGGGGAAGATACGCAGTATTTT,CASSLEQGEDTQYF
TRBJ2-1,TRBV5-1,.,.,TGCGCCAGCAGCTTGGGGCGTGGGGGGGCCAGCAATGAGCAGTTCTTC,CASSLGRGGASNEQFF
TRBJ1-6,TRBV6-1,.,few,TGTGCCAGCAAAGACAGCTCCTATAATTCACCCCTCCACTTT,CASKDSSYNSPLHF
TRBJ2-1,TRBV5-1,.,many,TGCGCCAGCAGCTTGGAACTCTCCGGGGATGAGCAGTTCTTC,CASSLELSGDEQFF
TRBJ2-5,TRBV5-1,TRBD2,many,TGCGCCTCTCAAGCGGGGGGAGGAGAGACCCAGTACTTC,CASQAGGGETQYF